This is a list of T cell receptor beta chains from one sample in a study of identical twins. TCRdb ran MiXCR on the 5' RACE reads and lists one entry per CDR3 protein. The profile shows some 1,600,000 distinct CDR3 sequences, about 32% of them singletons. The sample was cord blood. The receptors were gathered from a newborn girl in good health. Each CDR3 is given with its conserved first and last residue. The D gene is left open where the match is weak. Where a row states a size, it is once, few, many or the class of an expanded clone; other rows omit it.

v_call	j_call	clone_size	d_call	cdr3_aa	cdr3_nt
TRBV6-1	TRBJ1-1	.	.	CASSEALSTEAFF	TGTGCCAGCAGTGAGGCCCTGAGCACTGAAGCTTTCTTT
TRBV28	TRBJ2-3	.	.	CASSRQLATQAADTQYF	TGTGCCAGCAGCCGCCAACTAGCAACCCAGGCCGCAGATACGCAGTATTTT
TRBV29-1	TRBJ2-7	few	.	CSVEDLQAPGDEQYF	TGCAGCGTTGAAGATCTCCAGGCCCCTGGGGACGAGCAGTACTTC
TRBV20-1	TRBJ2-7	.	.	CSARDTGPSYEQYF	TGCAGTGCTAGAGATACGGGACCTAGCTACGAGCAGTACTTC
TRBV27	TRBJ2-7	.	.	CASSSQGRNSYEQYF	TGTGCCAGCAGTTCTCAAGGACGGAACTCCTACGAGCAGTACTTC
TRBV6-1	TRBJ1-2	.	.	CASSEEGNYGYTF	TGTGCCAGCAGTGAAGAGGGGAACTATGGCTACACCTTC
TRBV11-3	TRBJ2-1	.	.	CASSSAYEANYNEQFF	TGTGCCAGCAGCTCCGCTTATGAGGCAAACTACAATGAGCAGTTCTTC
TRBV5-1	TRBJ2-1	.	TRBD2	CASSPLSGRVREQFF	TGCGCCAGCAGCCCACTAAGCGGGAGAGTACGTGAGCAGTTCTTC
TRBV15	TRBJ2-5	.	TRBD2	CATSRVGLAKETQYF	TGTGCCACCAGCAGAGTTGGACTAGCTAAAGAGACCCAGTACTTC
TRBV20-1	TRBJ1-2	.	.	CSARPRVVYGYTF	TGCAGTGCTAGACCTCGGGTCGTCTATGGCTACACCTTC
TRBV6-1	TRBJ2-3	.	TRBD2	CASSEDGAGGPITDTQYF	TGTGCCAGCAGTGAAGACGGGGCGGGGGGGCCGATAACAGATACGCAGTATTTT
TRBV24-1	TRBJ2-1	.	TRBD1	CGTRDSSYNEQFF	TGTGGCACCAGGGACAGTTCCTACAATGAGCAGTTCTTC
TRBV4-1	TRBJ2-7	few	TRBD2	CASSLLAGVPYEQYF	TGCGCCAGCAGCCTCCTAGCGGGAGTCCCCTACGAGCAGTACTTC
TRBV5-1	TRBJ2-1	many	TRBD2	CASTPGPSGYNEQFF	TGCGCCAGCACCCCGGGGCCTAGCGGATACAATGAGCAGTTCTTC
TRBV29-1	TRBJ2-7	few	TRBD1	CSVRMGQGSYEQYF	TGCAGCGTTCGAATGGGACAGGGGTCCTACGAGCAGTACTTC
TRBV20-1	TRBJ1-1	.	.	CSARRQVARVGGTEAFF	TGCAGTGCTAGAAGGCAGGTCGCAAGGGTTGGGGGCACTGAAGCTTTCTTT
TRBV25-1	TRBJ2-3	many	.	CASSALGGTDTQYF	TGTGCCAGCAGTGCCCTAGGGGGCACAGATACGCAGTATTTT
TRBV24-1	TRBJ2-1	.	TRBD2	CATREREWRYNEQFF	TGTGCCACCAGGGAGCGGGAGTGGCGCTACAATGAGCAGTTCTTC
TRBV10-3	TRBJ2-2	few	TRBD2	CAILRPLLAGEHTGELFF	TGTGCCATCTTGAGACCCCTTCTAGCGGGGGAACACACCGGGGAGCTGTTTTTT
TRBV5-1	TRBJ2-3	few	TRBD2	CASSREVARDTQYF	TGCGCCAGCAGCCGGGAGGTAGCAAGGGATACGCAGTATTTT
TRBV20-1	TRBJ2-3	.	TRBD2	CSAGRQRGDASSTDTQYF	TGCAGTGCTGGACGGCAGCGGGGGGACGCCTCTAGCACAGATACGCAGTATTTT
TRBV7-9	TRBJ2-1	.	TRBD1	CASSLDRDRSMQFF	TGTGCCAGCAGCTTAGACCGGGACAGGTCTATGCAGTTCTTC
TRBV12-5	TRBJ1-2	.	.	CASGLPRTGFGYTF	TGTGCTAGTGGTTTGCCCCGGACGGGGTTTGGCTACACCTTC
TRBV13	TRBJ2-3	.	.	CASSLYWAEVDTQYF	TGTGCCAGCAGCTTATATTGGGCGGAAGTAGATACGCAGTATTTT